Shown below are 13 T cell receptor beta chains from a single sample sequenced in a study of patients and donors after allogeneic stem cell transplantation. TCRdb re-called the RT-PCR reads with MiXCR, one entry per CDR3 protein. The table includes about a million distinct CDR3 sequences, more than 15% detected once. The sequenced sample was blood, either unsorted or a sorted T cell fraction (not recorded which). The receptors come from a human donor who was either an allogeneic HSCT recipient or a stem cell or donor lymphocyte infusion donor (not recorded which). It is not recorded whose cells these are; they may come from a transplant donor.

The table lists this clonotype with many counts. The chain has TRBV6-1 and TRBJ2-3; possibly TRBD2 for D (6 bases). This CDR3 has 17 amino acids. The germline gives CDR1 MNHNS, CDR2 SASEGT. Trimming removed 6 bases at V and 3 bases at J, with 22 bases between. CDR3 sequence reads: CASSRGEAGEGTDTQYF. In nucleotides, the CDR3 is TGTGCCAGCAGCCGAGGGGAGGCCGGCGAAGGAACAGATACGCAGTATTTT.

This chain connects TRBV7-8 to TRBJ2-7; the D gene is possibly TRBD1 (6 bases). This CDR3 has 14 residues. Trimming shortened V by 5 bases and J by 2 bases, and 13 bases separated the two germline ends. Looked up from germline, CDR1 is SGHVS and CDR2 is FQNEAQ. The DNA of the CDR3 is TGTGCCAGCAGCCACCGGGACATAGCCTACGAGCAGTACTTC. Translating gives CASSHRDIAYEQYF.

The rearrangement joins TRBV4-1 to TRBJ1-5; 9 positions agree with TRBD1. The length of the CDR3 is 17 residues. Germline CDR1 is MGHRA and CDR2 is YSYEKL. V lost 0 bases to trimming and J lost 6 bases; unmatched junction nucleotides: 9. CDR3 DNA: TGCGCCAGCAGCCAAGAGGGCGCGGGACAGGGTCTTCAGCCCCAGCATTTT. It yields the protein CASSQEGAGQGLQPQHF.

This clonotype was recorded at least ten times. The chain joins TRBV20-1 to TRBJ1-1; 8 bases line up with TRBD1. The CDR3 is made up of 15 amino acids. The V and J ends lost 4 bases and 1 base, in that order; junction bases with no gene match: 8. The germline V gene has CDR1 DFQATT and CDR2 SNEGSKA (reference sequence). CDR3 in amino acids: CSATLSDRGNTEAFF. CDR3 nucleotides: TGCAGTGCTACCCTATCAGACAGGGGGAACACTGAAGCTTTCTTT.

This sequence joins TRBV5-4 and TRBJ2-2; TRBD2 agrees at 7 bases. The CDR3 length is 16 residues. CDR1 is SGHNT, CDR2 YYREEE, per germline (reference sequence). J was trimmed by 1 base and V by 0 bases; bases with no gene match: 3. The CDR3 reads CASSLVSSGNTGELFF. CDR3 DNA: TGTGCCAGCAGCTTGGTGTCTAGCGGGAACACCGGGGAGCTGTTTTTT.

This clonotype occurred a few times. The rearrangement links TRBV6-2 or TRBV6-3 to TRBJ1-5; D not certain. CDR3 length: 17 amino acids. V dropped 0 bases and J dropped 3 bases, with 15 bases sitting between them. Germline V gene data show CDR1 as MNHEY and CDR2 as SVGEGT. The DNA of the CDR3 is TGTGCCAGCAGTTACTCGGGAGTTTCGACCTTCAATCAGCCCCAGCATTTT. Translation gives CASSYSGVSTFNQPQHF.

This clonotype showed up just once. This rearrangement joins TRBV12-3 or TRBV12-4 to TRBJ1-2; D gene ambiguous. The CDR3 runs 14 residues. The V end lost 7 bases, the J end lost 2 bases, and 14 bases lay between the germline ends. The CDR3 spells CASITTPSNYGYTF. DNA of the CDR3: TGTGCCAGCATCACGACACCTTCAAACTATGGCTACACCTTC.

V and J are TRBV12-3 or TRBV12-4 and TRBJ2-2, with D perhaps TRBD2 (5 bases). V dropped 6 bases and J dropped 6 bases, with 17 bases sitting between them. This CDR3 has 15 residues. As DNA, the CDR3 is TGTGCCAGCAGCGGCTCGGACTCCCAGGCCGGGGAGCTGTTTTTT. This codes for CASSGSDSQAGELFF.

This clonotype was seen more than once but under ten times. J is TRBJ1-2 and V is TRBV5-1, with a possible D match to TRBD1 (5 bases). CDR3 length: 11 residues. Per the germline V gene, CDR1 is SGHRS and CDR2 is YFSETQ. The V gene lost 4 bases and the J gene lost 7 bases, with 8 bases spanning the gap. The CDR3 here is CASSGGSGYTF. The DNA of the CDR3 is TGCGCCAGCAGCGGGGGGTCTGGCTACACCTTC.

The table lists this clonotype with a few counts. The chain employs TRBV2 and TRBJ2-1, with 15 bases fitting TRBD2. Germline CDR1 SNHLY, CDR2 FYNNEI. The CDR3 spans 17 residues. With V trimmed by 4 bases and J by 0 bases, 1 base remained unmatched. The CDR3 spells CASSGTSGGVSYNEQFF. The CDR3 region has the DNA TGTGCCAGCAGTGGGACTAGCGGGGGGGTCTCCTACAATGAGCAGTTCTTC.

The V call is TRBV4-1, the J call TRBJ1-5, with no clear D. V lost 0 bases, J lost 11 bases, and 11 bases lay in between. Germline V gene sequence: CDR1 MGHRA, CDR2 YSYEKL. This CDR3 comprises 13 residues. CDR3 DNA: TGCGCCAGCAGCCAAGATTTTTGGGAGGCCCAGCATTTT. This sequence encodes CASSQDFWEAQHF.

On this clonotype itself: Without the conserved terminal phenylalanine or tryptophan, this CDR3 likely stems from a read error. Because the CDR3's place on the DNA is in doubt, the DNA is left out and the CDR3 is given as listed by TCRdb. The rearrangement links TRBV5-6 to TRBJ2-7; the table's TRBD1 call for D was not verified on the DNA. With termini counted, the CDR3 has 13 amino acids. Germline CDR1 is SGHDT and CDR2 is YYEEEE. Here the CDR3 reads CASSLERTGEENY.

The V call is TRBV7-2, the J call TRBJ2-5, with D unclear. CDR3 length: 16 amino acids. The V end lost 3 bases, the J end lost 5 bases, and 19 bases lay between the germline ends. Germline CDR1 is SGHTA and CDR2 is FQGNSA. CDR3 sequence: CASSLASRKGMETQYF. The CDR3 bases are TGTGCCAGCAGCTTGGCTAGTAGGAAGGGAATGGAGACCCAGTACTTC.